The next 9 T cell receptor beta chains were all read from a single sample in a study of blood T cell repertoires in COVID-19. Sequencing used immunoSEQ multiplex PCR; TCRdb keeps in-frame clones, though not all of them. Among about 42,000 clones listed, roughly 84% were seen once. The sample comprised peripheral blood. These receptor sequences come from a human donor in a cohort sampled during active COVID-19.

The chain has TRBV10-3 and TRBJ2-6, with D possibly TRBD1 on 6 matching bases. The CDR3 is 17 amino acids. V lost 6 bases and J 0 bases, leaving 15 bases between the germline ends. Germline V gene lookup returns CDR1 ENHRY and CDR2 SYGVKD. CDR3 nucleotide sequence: TGTGCCATCAGGAACGGACAGCCAAGCTCTGGGGCCAACGTCCTGACTTTC. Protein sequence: CAIRNGQPSSGANVLTF.

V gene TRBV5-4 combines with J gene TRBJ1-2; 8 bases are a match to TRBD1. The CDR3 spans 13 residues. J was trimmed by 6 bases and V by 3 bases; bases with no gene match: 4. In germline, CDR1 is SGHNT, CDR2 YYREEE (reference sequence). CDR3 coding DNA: TGTGCCAGCAGCTCGACAGGGGACCATGGCTACACCTTC. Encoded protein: CASSSTGDHGYTF.

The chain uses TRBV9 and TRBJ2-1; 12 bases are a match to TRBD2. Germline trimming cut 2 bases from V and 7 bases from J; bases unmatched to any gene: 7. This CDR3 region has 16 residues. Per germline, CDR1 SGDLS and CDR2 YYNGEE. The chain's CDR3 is CASSVTSGGIANEQFF. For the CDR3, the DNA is TGTGCCAGCAGCGTGACTAGCGGGGGCATCGCAAATGAGCAGTTCTTC.

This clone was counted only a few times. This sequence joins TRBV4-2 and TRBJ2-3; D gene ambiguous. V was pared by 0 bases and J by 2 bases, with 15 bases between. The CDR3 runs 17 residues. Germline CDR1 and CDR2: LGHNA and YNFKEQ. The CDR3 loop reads CASSQESVAQNTDTQYF. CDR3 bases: TGTGCCAGCAGCCAAGAATCGGTAGCCCAAAACACAGATACGCAGTATTTT.

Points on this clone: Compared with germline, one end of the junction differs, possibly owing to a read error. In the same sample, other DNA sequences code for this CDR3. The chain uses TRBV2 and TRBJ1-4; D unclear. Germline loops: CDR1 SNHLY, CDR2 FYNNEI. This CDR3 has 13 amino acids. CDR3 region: CATRPEANEKLFF. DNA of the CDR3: TGTGCCACCCGCCCTGAGGCTAATGAAAAGCTGTTTTTT.

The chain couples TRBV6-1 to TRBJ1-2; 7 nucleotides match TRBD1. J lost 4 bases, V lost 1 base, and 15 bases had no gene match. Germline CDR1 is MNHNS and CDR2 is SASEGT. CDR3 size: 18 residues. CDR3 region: CASSEEGGLRGQSYGYTF. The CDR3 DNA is TGTGCCAGCAGTGAAGAGGGTGGGTTGAGGGGGCAGAGCTATGGCTACACCTTC.

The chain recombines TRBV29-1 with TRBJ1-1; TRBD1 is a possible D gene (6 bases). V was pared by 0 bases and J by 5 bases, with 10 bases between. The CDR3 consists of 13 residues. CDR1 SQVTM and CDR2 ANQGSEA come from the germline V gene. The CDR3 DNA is TGCAGCGTTGAAGAGGGGGCCGGGACTGAAGCTTTCTTT. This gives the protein CSVEEGAGTEAFF.

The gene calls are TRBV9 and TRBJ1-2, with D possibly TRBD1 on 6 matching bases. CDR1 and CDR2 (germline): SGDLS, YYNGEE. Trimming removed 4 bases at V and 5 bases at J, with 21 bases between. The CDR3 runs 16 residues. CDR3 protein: CASSPGLQGGRYGYTF. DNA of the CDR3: TGTGCCAGCAGCCCCGGTCTACAGGGTGGTCGGTATGGCTACACCTTC. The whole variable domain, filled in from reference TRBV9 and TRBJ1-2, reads DSGVTQTPKHLITATGQRVTLRCSPRSGDLSVYWYQQSLDQGLQFLIQYYNGEERAKGNILERFSAQQFPDLHSELNLSSLELGDSALYFCASSPGLQGGRYGYTFGSGTRLTVV.

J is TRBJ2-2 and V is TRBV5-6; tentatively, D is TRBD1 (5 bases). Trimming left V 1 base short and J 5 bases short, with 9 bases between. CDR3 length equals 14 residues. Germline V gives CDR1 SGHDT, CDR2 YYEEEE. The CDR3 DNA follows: TGTGCCAGCAGCTTGAGGGGAAGGACCGGGGAGCTGTTTTTT. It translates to CASSLRGRTGELFF.